Below, 6 T cell receptor beta chains from the same sample are listed, as sequenced in a study of IL-17A CD8 T cells in psoriatic arthritis synovium. Actively inflamed joints of psoriatic arthritis patients supplied the aspirated synovial fluid. This table comes from immunoSEQ multiplex PCR, and its TCRdb copy is limited to in-frame clones, with some not included. This table holds 1,900 or so clones, roughly two thirds found once. Sequencing was performed on memory CD8+ T cells from synovial fluid. Specified subset: bulk memory CD8+ T cells (CD45RA-CD27+/- and CD45RA+CD27-). All receptors come from a human donor with psoriatic arthritis.

This clone showed up just a few times. The rearrangement links TRBV29-1 to TRBJ1-1, with D maybe TRBD1 (6 bases). Germline-derived CDR1 and CDR2 are SQVTM and ANQGSEA. Between the trimmed V and J ends, which lost 5 bases and 6 bases, there was a span of 7 bases. CDR3 size: 10 residues. CDR3 DNA sequence: TGCAGCGTTTACAGGGCTGAAGCTTTCTTT. Its protein is CSVYRAEAFF.

This clone has more than one count but fewer than ten. The chain links TRBV30 to TRBJ1-4, with a weak D call TRBD1 (5 bases). The CDR3 is 13 residues long. Trimming pared 5 bases from V and 4 bases from J, leaving 11 bases between. Per the germline V gene, CDR1 is GTSNPN and CDR2 is SVGIG (reference sequence). The CDR3 coding sequence is TGTGCCTGGTCTCCAGGGCGTAATGAAAAACTGTTTTTT. This sequence encodes CAWSPGRNEKLFF.

This clone has more than one count but fewer than ten. This chain uses TRBV6-6 with TRBJ2-2; D is ambiguous. The V end lost 2 bases, the J end lost 1 base, and 11 bases lay between the germline ends. The V gene's germline CDR1 is MNHNY and CDR2 SVGAGI (reference sequence). This CDR3 spans 16 amino acids. The CDR3, as DNA: TGTGCCAGCAGTTACCTCTCCGGGTTGAACACCGGGGAGCTGTTTTTT. It yields the protein CASSYLSGLNTGELFF.

The genes are TRBV29-1 and TRBJ2-3; D unresolved. This CDR3 has 11 residues. V lost 3 bases and J lost 9, with 10 bases in between. CDR1 and CDR2 from the germline V gene are SQVTM and ANQGSEA. Here the CDR3 DNA reads TGCAGCGTTGAGGGCAGCGTAACGCAGTATTTT. Translated: CSVEGSVTQYF.

This clone was seen a single time. V usage is TRBV9 and J usage is TRBJ1-2; no definite D call. The CDR3 contains 11 residues. The germline V gene has CDR1 SGDLS and CDR2 YYNGEE. V gave up 4 bases and J gave up 8 bases, with 9 bases separating them. CDR3 DNA sequence: TGTGCCAGCAGCTCTCGTGGGGGCTACACCTTC. Translated, it gives CASSSRGGYTF.

This clone was counted once. The CDR3 spells CASSLTKPTTDTQYF. The CDR3 DNA reads as TGTGCCAGCAGTTTAACCAAACCTACCACAGATACGCAGTATTTT. The chain combines TRBV27 with TRBJ2-3; D gene uncertain. Germline CDR1 reads MNHEY; CDR2 reads SMNVEV (reference sequence). Deletions cut 2 bases from V and 2 bases from J, with 11 bases between. The CDR3 sequence is 15 residues long.